One sample yielded the 20 T cell receptor beta chains listed below, sequenced in a study of cytomegalovirus exposure and HLA in healthy donors. In the PCR, 60 Vbeta and 13 Jbeta primers were used. Measured with immunoSEQ multiplex PCR; TCRdb has only the in-frame clones, and not every one. The sample records more than 90,000 clones, approximately 76% being singletons. Specimen: PBMCs. Source of these receptors: a man aged 40-49 years in good health and CMV-seropositive.

This clone was found once. This rearrangement joins TRBV27 to TRBJ2-5, with TRBD2 as a possible D gene (5 bases). V was clipped by 2 bases and J by 7 bases, with 14 bases between them. In germline, CDR1 is MNHEY, CDR2 SMNVEV (reference sequence). This CDR3 has 14 amino acids. The CDR3 spells CASSLTGSGVTQYF. The CDR3 nucleotides are TGTGCCAGCAGTTTAACGGGATCTGGGGTGACCCAGTACTTC.

This rearrangement joins TRBV28 to TRBJ2-5; 7 bases match TRBD1. Germline-derived CDR1 and CDR2 are MDHEN and SYDVKM. V lost 5 bases, J lost 5 bases, and 8 bases stayed unmatched. The CDR3 length is 14 residues. CDR3 amino acids: CASSPTGVRETQYF. The CDR3 DNA reads TGTGCCAGCAGTCCAACAGGGGTCCGCGAGACCCAGTACTTC.

This chain joins TRBV13 and TRBJ2-7; 9 positions match TRBD1. Germline V gives CDR1 PRHDT, CDR2 FYEKMQ (reference sequence). The CDR3 is made up of 14 amino acids. Trimming cost V 5 bases and J 6 bases; bases outside gene matches: 8. CDR3 protein: CASSPGTGTAEQYF. The CDR3 region has the DNA TGTGCCAGCAGCCCCGGGACAGGGACGGCCGAGCAGTACTTC.

This clone was counted a single time. The CDR3 loop is CASSLRRTTNYGYTF. CDR3 nucleotides: TGTGCCAGCAGCTTACGGAGGACTACTAACTATGGCTACACCTTC. The J gene is TRBJ1-2, the V gene TRBV7-8; no clear D. V dropped 2 bases and J dropped 0 bases, with 10 bases sitting between them. Germline V gives CDR1 SGHVS, CDR2 FQNEAQ. The CDR3 spans 15 residues.

This clone has just one count. The V call is TRBV9, the J call TRBJ2-7; D unresolved. The CDR3 runs to 11 residues. Germline-derived CDR1 and CDR2 are SGDLS and YYNGEE. Trimming pared 0 bases from V and 6 bases from J, leaving 4 bases between. The CDR3 bases are TGTGCCAGCAGCGTAGGAGCCGAGCAGTACTTC. It codes for CASSVGAEQYF. Based on the CDR3 plus reference TRBV9 and TRBJ2-7, the full variable domain is DSGVTQTPKHLITATGQRVTLRCSPRSGDLSVYWYQQSLDQGLQFLIQYYNGEERAKGNILERFSAQQFPDLHSELNLSSLELGDSALYFCASSVGAEQYFGPGTRLTVT.

This chain uses TRBV7-3 with TRBJ2-7; a possible D gene is TRBD1 (6 bases). CDR1 is SGHTA and CDR2 is FQGTGA in the germline V gene. The CDR3 loop spans 13 amino acids. V lost 4 bases to trimming and J lost 7 bases, with 14 bases between them. The CDR3 nucleotides are TGTGCCAGCAGCTACGGGACAACTGGGGAGCAGTACTTC. Its translation: CASSYGTTGEQYF.

V usage is TRBV7-3 and J usage is TRBJ2-1; 12 bases are a match to TRBD2. The V gene's germline CDR1 is SGHTA and CDR2 FQGTGA. This CDR3 spans 13 amino acids. The trim removed 5 bases at V and 9 bases at J, leaving 2 bases unmatched. As DNA, the CDR3 is TGTGCCAGCAGCGAGACTAGCGGGAGTGAGCAGTTCTTC. Its translation: CASSETSGSEQFF.

The chain uses TRBV7-9 and TRBJ2-7, with 7 nucleotides matching TRBD1. Germline V lookup: CDR1 SEHNR, CDR2 FQNEAQ (reference sequence). The J segment lost 3 bases and the V segment lost 5 bases, leaving 7 bases of the junction unmatched. The CDR3 sequence is 14 residues long. DNA for the CDR3: TGTGCCAGCAGCAAGACAGGGAATGGCTACGAGCAGTACTTC. Translation gives CASSKTGNGYEQYF. Together with reference TRBV7-9 and TRBJ2-7, the CDR3 gives the full variable domain: DTGVSQNPRHKITKRGQNVTFRCDPISEHNRLYWYRQTLGQGPEFLTYFQNEAQLEKSRLLSDRFSAERPKGSFSTLEIQRTEQGDSAMYLCASSKTGNGYEQYFGPGTRLTVT.

This clone is a singleton in its sample. This sequence joins TRBV10-3 and TRBJ2-7; D gene uncertain. V was trimmed by 8 bases and J by 3 bases, leaving 14 bases between them. The CDR3 consists of 13 residues. The V gene's germline CDR1 is ENHRY and CDR2 SYGVKD. CDR3 coding DNA: TGTGCCATCGAGAGTGGCAACAGCTACGAGCAGTACTTC. Translation gives CAIESGNSYEQYF.

This clone was seen only a few times. The gene calls are TRBV4-1 and TRBJ2-2; D unresolved. V was pared by 4 bases and J by 3 bases, with 12 bases between. This CDR3 has 15 residues. Germline values: CDR1 MGHRA, CDR2 YSYEKL. The CDR3 region is CASSPGERYTGELFF. CDR3 sequence (DNA): TGCGCCAGCAGCCCTGGAGAGAGGTACACCGGGGAGCTGTTTTTT.

CDR3 sequence: CASSEARGPDGYTF. The DNA for the CDR3 is TGTGCCAGCAGTGAAGCCAGGGGACCCGATGGCTACACCTTC. The V call is TRBV6-1, the J call TRBJ1-2; tentative D call: TRBD1 (6 bases). V lost 0 bases and J lost 6, with 11 bases in between. The germline gives CDR1 MNHNS, CDR2 SASEGT. The CDR3 has 14 amino acids.

With regard to this clone: Other DNA sequences in this specimen translate into the identical CDR3. The chain joins TRBV7-9 to TRBJ2-7; 10 bases align to TRBD1. This CDR3 is 15 amino acids long. Losses at the gene ends were 4 bases for V and 2 bases for J; bases not matched to a gene: 5. Germline V lookup: CDR1 SEHNR, CDR2 FQNEAQ (reference sequence). The DNA of the CDR3 is TGTGCCAGCAGCTCACCGGGACAGGGGACCTACGAGCAGTACTTC. It codes for CASSSPGQGTYEQYF.

The chain uses TRBV9 and TRBJ1-6; D is unclear. The CDR3 consists of 15 residues. The germline gives CDR1 SGDLS, CDR2 YYNGEE. Deletions cut 6 bases from V and 9 bases from J, with 19 bases between. The DNA of the CDR3 is TGTGCCAGCACCAAGGAGGGATCGGATCGTTCACCCCTCCACTTT. It codes for CASTKEGSDRSPLHF.

The chain recombines TRBV4-3 with TRBJ2-1; TRBD2 agrees at 8 bases. Germline-derived CDR1 and CDR2 are LGHNA and YSLEER. V shed 1 base and J 8 bases; nucleotides not matched to a gene: 7. The CDR3 loop spans 15 amino acids. The CDR3 nucleotides read TGCGCCAGCAGCCAAGGGACTAGCTTGATCGATGAGCAGTTCTTC. Translating gives CASSQGTSLIDEQFF.

The V gene is TRBV5-6, the J gene TRBJ2-3; tentatively, D is TRBD2 (6 bases). Between the trimmed V and J ends, which lost 6 bases and 8 bases, there was a span of 22 bases. The CDR3 is 15 residues long. Germline V gives CDR1 SGHDT, CDR2 YYEEEE. DNA for the CDR3: TGTGCCAGCACTAAGAGGGCGGGACGAGCTGCTACGCAGTATTTT. Protein product: CASTKRAGRAATQYF.

This chain connects TRBV28 to TRBJ2-2; 7 bases map to TRBD2. The V segment lost 7 bases and the J segment 4 bases; nucleotides outside the gene matches: 6. This CDR3 has 14 amino acids. CDR1 is MDHEN, CDR2 SYDVKM, per germline. The CDR3 nucleotides read TGTGCCAGCAACCGGGACTACACCACCGGGGAGCTGTTTTTT. Residues: CASNRDYTTGELFF.

This chain joins TRBV4-3 and TRBJ2-7; 7 positions match TRBD1. Germline V lookup: CDR1 LGHNA, CDR2 YSLEER. This CDR3 spans 16 amino acids. V trimming: 0 bases; J trimming: 2 bases; junction bases outside the gene matches: 7. The CDR3 bases are TGCGCCAGCAGCCAAGAAGAGGCCGGGACAGCCTACGAGCAGTACTTC. Protein sequence: CASSQEEAGTAYEQYF.

V usage is TRBV6-5 and J usage is TRBJ2-7; TRBD1 might be the D (7 bases). The V gene's germline CDR1 is MNHEY and CDR2 SVGAGI. The CDR3 extends over 15 amino acids. Trimming removed 6 bases at V and 5 bases at J, with 20 bases between. CDR3 sequence (DNA): TGTGCCAGCAGCCCCGGAGGGACAGTACCCCACGAGCAGTACTTC. It yields the protein CASSPGGTVPHEQYF.

The chain employs TRBV9 and TRBJ1-3; possible D gene TRBD1, 6 bases. This CDR3 has 15 residues. Between the trimmed V and J ends, which lost 0 bases and 3 bases, there was a span of 10 bases. Looked up from germline, CDR1 is SGDLS and CDR2 is YYNGEE. As DNA, the CDR3 is TGTGCCAGCAGCGTAGGACCAGGGGATGGAAACACCATATATTTT. Translation gives CASSVGPGDGNTIYF.

This rearrangement joins TRBV19 to TRBJ2-7, with a weak D call TRBD1 (7 bases). The CDR3 loop spans 15 amino acids. Per the germline V gene, CDR1 is LNHDA and CDR2 is SQIVND (reference sequence). Deletions cut 4 bases from V and 0 bases from J, with 13 bases between. In DNA form, the CDR3 reads TGTGCCAGTAGTAGAAGACAGGGAGGCTCCTACGAGCAGTACTTC. It specifies CASSRRQGGSYEQYF.